Each of the 16 T cell receptor beta chains below was sequenced from the same sample in a study of T-cell memory formation after mild COVID-19. TCRdb redid the calling of the 5' RACE reads with MiXCR, one entry per CDR3 protein. The table records hundreds of thousands of distinct CDR3 sequences, 20% to 30% of them present only once. The sequencing input was PBMCs or a T cell subset sorted from them (not recorded which). The receptors derive from an adult woman who had mild COVID-19 (a few samples of this study predate the infection). Cell type and time point are not known.

The table lists this clonotype with a few counts. The rearrangement uses TRBV20-1 and TRBJ2-7; a possible D gene is TRBD2 (6 bases). From germline, CDR1 is DFQATT and CDR2 SNEGSKA (reference sequence). This CDR3 spans 11 amino acids. The V gene lost 6 bases and the J gene lost 6 bases, with 12 bases spanning the gap. DNA for the CDR3: TGCAGTGCCCGTACGGGGGTCGAGCAGTACTTC. Its protein is CSARTGVEQYF.

This clonotype was seen a handful of times. CDR3 nucleotide sequence: TGCGCCAGCAGCCCGGACCGCTCAGATACGCAGTATTTT. Its translation is CASSPDRSDTQYF. The chain joins TRBV5-1 to TRBJ2-3; D gene unclear. V was shortened by 4 bases and J by 4 bases, with 10 bases between the two germline ends. This CDR3 comprises 13 residues. Germline V gene data show CDR1 as SGHRS and CDR2 as YFSETQ.

The chain links TRBV5-1 to TRBJ2-2; D tentatively reads TRBD1 or TRBD2 (5 bases each). CDR3 length: 15 amino acids. CDR1 and CDR2 (germline): SGHRS, YFSETQ. The V gene lost 4 bases and the J gene lost 0 bases, with 10 bases spanning the gap. DNA of the CDR3: TGCGCCAGCAGCCGAGGGGCGGCGAACACCGGGGAGCTGTTTTTT. Translated: CASSRGAANTGELFF.

This clonotype was observed a few times. The CDR3 region is CASSPKSQETQYF. The CDR3 DNA is TGTGCCAGCTCACCCAAATCTCAAGAGACCCAGTACTTC. This chain links TRBV18 with TRBJ2-5; D not certain. V lost 3 bases and J 2 bases, leaving 7 bases between the germline ends. The V gene's germline CDR1 is KGHSH and CDR2 LQKENI. This CDR3 region has 13 residues.

There are a few counts of this clonotype. The chain combines TRBV20-1 with TRBJ1-2; D not resolved. V lost 0 bases and J lost 0, with 14 bases in between. The CDR3 totals 16 residues. CDR1 DFQATT and CDR2 SNEGSKA come from the germline V gene (reference sequence). CDR3 region: CSARDRSGGPNYGYTF. CDR3 DNA: TGCAGTGCTAGAGACCGTAGTGGAGGACCTAACTATGGCTACACCTTC.

This clonotype was seen a few times. The J gene is TRBJ1-3, the V gene TRBV7-9, with 8 nucleotides matching TRBD1. Trimming cost V 5 bases and J 2 bases; bases outside gene matches: 11. This CDR3 has 17 amino acids. Germline V gene sequence: CDR1 SEHNR, CDR2 FQNEAQ (reference sequence). For the CDR3, the DNA is TGTGCCAGCAGCCTTATCGGCACAGGGGGTACTGGAAACACCATATATTTT. It specifies CASSLIGTGGTGNTIYF.

CDR3 nucleotide sequence: TGCGCCAGCAGCCGAAGCGGGAGGCGCTCCTACAATGAGCAGTTCTTC. It is translated as CASSRSGRRSYNEQFF. This chain joins TRBV4-1 and TRBJ2-1, with 9 nucleotides matching TRBD2. This CDR3 region has 16 residues. The germline gives CDR1 MGHRA, CDR2 YSYEKL. With 4 bases clipped from V and 0 bases from J, the junction kept 4 bases outside the gene matches.

DNA for the CDR3: TGTGCCAGCAGCACCGACAGGGGGAGCGGGGAGCTGTTTTTT. It encodes CASSTDRGSGELFF. This rearrangement joins TRBV5-4 to TRBJ2-2; 9 nucleotides match TRBD1. Trimming at V came to 4 bases and at J to 7 bases, leaving 5 bases not matched to a gene. Germline loops: CDR1 SGHNT, CDR2 YYREEE (reference sequence). The CDR3 consists of 14 residues.

The chain combines TRBV5-1 with TRBJ2-3; D is unresolved. The CDR3 extends over 15 amino acids. Germline V gene data show CDR1 as SGHRS and CDR2 as YFSETQ. Trimming removed 5 bases at V and 0 bases at J, with 13 bases between. CDR3 DNA sequence: TGCGCCAGCAGGGTAGCCAGCTCTAGCACAGATACGCAGTATTTT. It is translated as CASRVASSSTDTQYF.

The chain couples TRBV24-1 to TRBJ2-4, with 7 nucleotides matching TRBD1. With V trimmed by 1 base and J by 3 bases, 2 bases remained unmatched. This CDR3 has 15 amino acids. CDR1 and CDR2 from the germline V gene are KGHDR and SFDVKD. In nucleotides, the CDR3 is TGTGCCACCAGTGATTTTTGGGACAGCAAAAACATTCAGTACTTC. Translation gives CATSDFWDSKNIQYF.

This clonotype showed up many times. The chain couples TRBV7-6 to TRBJ2-1; tentatively, D is TRBD1 (6 bases). Germline V gives CDR1 SGHVS, CDR2 FNYEAQ. Trimming left V 4 bases short and J 2 bases short, with 9 bases between. This CDR3 spans 14 amino acids. CDR3 sequence: CASSSRGPYNEQFF. The CDR3 coding sequence is TGTGCCAGCAGCTCCAGGGGCCCCTACAATGAGCAGTTCTTC.

The chain links TRBV11-3 to TRBJ2-5, with D perhaps matching TRBD2 (5 bases). Germline-derived CDR1 and CDR2 are SGHNT and YENEEA. V was pared by 5 bases and J by 5 bases, with 15 bases between. This CDR3 contains 14 residues. The CDR3 sequence: CASSPYGVYETQYF. The DNA of the CDR3 is TGTGCCAGCAGCCCTTACGGGGTGTACGAGACCCAGTACTTC.

The rearrangement links TRBV12-3 or TRBV12-4 to TRBJ2-7; 7 positions match TRBD1. The V gene end was trimmed by 5 bases and the J gene end by 3 bases; junction bases not matched to a gene: 7. The CDR3 sequence is 14 residues long. The CDR3, as DNA: TGTGCCAGCAGTCGTCCGGGACAGAACTACGAGCAGTACTTC. This gives the protein CASSRPGQNYEQYF.

There are many counts of this clonotype. Here the CDR3 reads CASSQSGYEQYF. CDR3 coding DNA: TGTGCCAGCAGCCAATCTGGCTACGAGCAGTACTTC. V gene TRBV4-2 combines with J gene TRBJ2-7; no firm D call. The CDR3 covers 12 residues. V lost 2 bases and J 3 bases, leaving 5 bases between the germline ends. The germline V gene has CDR1 LGHNA and CDR2 YNFKEQ.

The gene calls are TRBV7-2 and TRBJ2-1; TRBD1 or TRBD2 may be the D gene (7 bases each). V was shortened by 4 bases and J by 5 bases, with 15 bases between the two germline ends. CDR3 size: 15 residues. Germline CDR1 is SGHTA and CDR2 is FQGNSA. The CDR3 loop is CASSYVTGTNNEQFF. CDR3 DNA sequence: TGTGCCAGCAGCTACGTGACAGGGACTAACAATGAGCAGTTCTTC.

The V gene is TRBV14, the J gene TRBJ2-7; D not certain. The germline V and J ends were trimmed by 4 bases and 6 bases, with 16 bases remaining between them. This CDR3 has 14 residues. CDR1 and CDR2 from the germline V gene are SGHDN and FVKESK. CDR3 nucleotides: TGTGCCAGCAGCCCCGTTGGACCGAGGAGCGAGCAGTACTTC. This translates into CASSPVGPRSEQYF.